The clone carrying this T cell receptor (beta chain) was detected ten times or more. Its antigen remains unidentified. The sample is drawn from a study of Graves' ophthalmopathy and Graves' hyperthyroidism. Across the whole study: In this cohort's terms, stable hyperthyroidism meant no ophthalmopathy by 18 months of follow-up. Notes on the study in general: Ophthalmopathy progression was predicted with 55% to 71% sensitivity and roughly 79% specificity.

The hyperthyroidism patients, aged 18 to 65, had been newly diagnosed, with under 2 months' duration. Orbital computed tomography, thyroid ultrasound, TRAb, serum thyroxine and clinical symptoms formed the basis of diagnosis. Amplified TCR beta CDR3 regions were obtained using RNA transcripts as template. The authors performed first-round RT-PCR with HTBI primers and then a second-round multiplex PCR. TCRdb re-derived calls from the multiplex PCR reads in MiXCR, one entry per CDR3 protein. The sample has approximately 540,000 distinct CDR3 sequences; less than 40% are singletons. The receptor comes from an adult man with Graves' hyperthyroidism. The sample consisted of peripheral blood or thyroid tissue (not recorded which).

In DNA, the CDR3 is TGTGCCAGCAGCTTATCGGGGCAGGGCCCAACAACTAATGAAAAACTGTTTTTT. Its translation is CASSLSGQGPTTNEKLFF. The V gene is TRBV7-2, the J gene TRBJ1-4; a weak D match, TRBD1 (5 bases). Trimming pared 2 bases from V and 0 bases from J, leaving 16 bases between. The CDR3 is 18 residues long. The germline gives CDR1 SGHTA, CDR2 FQGNSA.